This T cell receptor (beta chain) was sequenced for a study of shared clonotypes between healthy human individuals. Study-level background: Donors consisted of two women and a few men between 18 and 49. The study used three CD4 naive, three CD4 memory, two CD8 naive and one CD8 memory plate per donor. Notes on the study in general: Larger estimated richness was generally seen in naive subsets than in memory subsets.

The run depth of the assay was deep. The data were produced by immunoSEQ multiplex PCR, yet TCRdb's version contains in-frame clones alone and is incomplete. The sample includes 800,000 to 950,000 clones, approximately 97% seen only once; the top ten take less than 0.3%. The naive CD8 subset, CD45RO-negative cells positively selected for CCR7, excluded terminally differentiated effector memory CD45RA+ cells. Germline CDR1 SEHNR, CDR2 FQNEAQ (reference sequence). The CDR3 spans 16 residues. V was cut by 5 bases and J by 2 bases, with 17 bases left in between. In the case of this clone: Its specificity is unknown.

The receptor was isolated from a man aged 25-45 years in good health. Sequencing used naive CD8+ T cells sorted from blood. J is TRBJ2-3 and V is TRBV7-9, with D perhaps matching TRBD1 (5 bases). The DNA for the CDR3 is TGTGCCAGCAGCCCCCGAACAGGTCCCACCACAGATACGCAGTATTTT. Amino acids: CASSPRTGPTTDTQYF. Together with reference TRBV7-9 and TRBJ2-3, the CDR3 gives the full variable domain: DTGVSQNPRHKITKRGQNVTFRCDPISEHNRLYWYRQTLGQGPEFLTYFQNEAQLEKSRLLSDRFSAERPKGSFSTLEIQRTEQGDSAMYLCASSPRTGPTTDTQYFGPGTRLTVL.